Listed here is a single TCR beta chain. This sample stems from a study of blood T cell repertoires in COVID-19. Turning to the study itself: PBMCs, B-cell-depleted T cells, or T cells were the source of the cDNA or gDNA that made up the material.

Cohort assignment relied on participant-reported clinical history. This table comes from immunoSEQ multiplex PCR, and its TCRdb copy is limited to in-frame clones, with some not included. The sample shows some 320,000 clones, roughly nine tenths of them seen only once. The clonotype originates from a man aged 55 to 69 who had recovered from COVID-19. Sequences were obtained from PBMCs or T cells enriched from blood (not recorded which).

Here the CDR3 DNA reads TGCAGCGTTGTTACTAGCGGGAGGGTTGACACCGGGGAGCTGTTTTTT. It yields the protein CSVVTSGRVDTGELFF. This chain joins TRBV29-1 and TRBJ2-2, with 13 bases that match TRBD2. Germline V gene sequence: CDR1 SQVTM, CDR2 ANQGSEA. The V segment lost 4 bases and the J segment 3 bases; nucleotides outside the gene matches: 5. The length of the CDR3 is 16 residues.